Listed below are T cell receptor beta chains from one sample, sequenced in a study of T cells after yellow fever vaccination. Each CDR3 protein gets one entry after TCRdb re-called the 5' RACE reads with MiXCR. This sample has around 600,000 distinct CDR3 sequences, with more than 9% found just once. The material was PBMCs, obtained on the day of the yellow fever booster vaccination. The receptors stem from a young man who received the YFV17D yellow fever vaccine. Each CDR3 is given with its conserved first and last residue. The D gene is left open where the match is weak. Expanded clones get a size class; other rows say once, few or many, or leave the size out.

v_gene: TRBV10-1
d_gene: .
abundance: few
j_gene: TRBJ2-7
CDR3nt: TGCGCCAGCAGTGAGGCGGCTAGCAACGAGCAGTACTTC
CDR3aa: CASSEAASNEQYF

v_gene: TRBV6-2/TRBV6-3
d_gene: TRBD2
abundance: .
j_gene: TRBJ2-5
CDR3nt: TGTGCCAGCAGTTACCGGAGATCGGCTAGCGGGATCCAAGAGACCCAGTACTTC
CDR3aa: CASSYRRSASGIQETQYF

v_gene: TRBV6-1
d_gene: .
abundance: .
j_gene: TRBJ2-1
CDR3nt: TGTGCCAGCAGTGGCCCCCGGGGGCGAACCTACAATGAGCAGTTCTTC
CDR3aa: CASSGPRGRTYNEQFF

v_gene: TRBV27
d_gene: .
abundance: .
j_gene: TRBJ2-5
CDR3nt: TGTGCCAGCAGTACTTTAACAGGGGAGGGGGAGACCCAGTACTTC
CDR3aa: CASSTLTGEGETQYF

v_gene: TRBV6-1
d_gene: .
abundance: few
j_gene: TRBJ1-5
CDR3nt: TGTGCCAGCAGACATGTATCGACGGGGTCAAATTGGCCCCAGCATTTT
CDR3aa: CASRHVSTGSNWPQHF

v_gene: TRBV20-1
d_gene: .
abundance: .
j_gene: TRBJ1-2
CDR3nt: TGCAGTGCTAAGGGCCCGACTAACTATGGCTACACCTTC
CDR3aa: CSAKGPTNYGYTF

v_gene: TRBV20-1
d_gene: TRBD1
abundance: few
j_gene: TRBJ2-7
CDR3nt: TGCAGTGCTAGAGTACCGAGGGGGCATAACGAGCAGTACTTC
CDR3aa: CSARVPRGHNEQYF

v_gene: TRBV29-1
d_gene: TRBD2
abundance: .
j_gene: TRBJ2-3
CDR3nt: TGCAGCGCCCCGGGACTAGCCTCAGATACGCAGTATTTT
CDR3aa: CSAPGLASDTQYF

v_gene: TRBV11-3
d_gene: TRBD2
abundance: few
j_gene: TRBJ2-1
CDR3nt: TGTGCCAGCAGCACCGGAGCGGGAGTGTACAATGAGCAGTTCTTC
CDR3aa: CASSTGAGVYNEQFF

v_gene: TRBV20-1
d_gene: TRBD2
abundance: .
j_gene: TRBJ2-7
CDR3nt: TGCAGTGCGATGGGCGGGAGGGCCTACGAGCAGTACTTC
CDR3aa: CSAMGGRAYEQYF

v_gene: TRBV12-3/TRBV12-4
d_gene: TRBD2
abundance: few
j_gene: TRBJ2-5
CDR3nt: TGTGCCAGCAGACGGGGGGGGTTAGAGACCCAGTACTTC
CDR3aa: CASRRGGLETQYF

v_gene: TRBV23-1
d_gene: .
abundance: once
j_gene: TRBJ2-7
CDR3nt: TGCGCCAGCAGTCACAGGCCTACCTACGAGCAGTACTTC
CDR3aa: CASSHRPTYEQYF

v_gene: TRBV28
d_gene: TRBD1
abundance: many
j_gene: TRBJ2-7
CDR3nt: TGTGCCAGCAGTTTGGGACAGGGGGGCGAGCAGTACTTC
CDR3aa: CASSLGQGGEQYF

v_gene: TRBV7-2
d_gene: TRBD2
abundance: few
j_gene: TRBJ2-7
CDR3nt: TGTGCCAGCAGCTTAGCTGGACTAGGCGGCTACGAGCAGTACTTC
CDR3aa: CASSLAGLGGYEQYF

v_gene: TRBV21-1
d_gene: .
abundance: few
j_gene: TRBJ2-7
CDR3nt: TGTGCCAGCGCCAGGGGGCGCGGCGAGCAGTACTTC
CDR3aa: CASARGRGEQYF

v_gene: TRBV7-9
d_gene: .
abundance: few
j_gene: TRBJ1-1
CDR3nt: TGTGCCAGCAGCTTAGCTGGGGGCCCGAACACTGAAGCTTTCTTT
CDR3aa: CASSLAGGPNTEAFF

v_gene: TRBV4-3
d_gene: .
abundance: many
j_gene: TRBJ2-5
CDR3nt: TGCGCCAGCAGCCTTGGAGGGACGGAGACCCAGTACTTC
CDR3aa: CASSLGGTETQYF

v_gene: TRBV12-3/TRBV12-4
d_gene: TRBD2
abundance: .
j_gene: TRBJ2-7
CDR3nt: TGTGCCAGCAGTCCCGGGGGGACCCGCGAGCAGTACTTC
CDR3aa: CASSPGGTREQYF

v_gene: TRBV28
d_gene: TRBD1
abundance: .
j_gene: TRBJ2-3
CDR3nt: TGTGCCAGCAGTAGCCTGACAAGGGGGCTGTGGGAATTGAGAACAGATACGCAGTATTTT
CDR3aa: CASSSLTRGLWELRTDTQYF

v_gene: TRBV24-1
d_gene: TRBD2
abundance: few
j_gene: TRBJ2-3
CDR3nt: TGTGCCACCAGTTCCCGGATAGCGGGAGCGTTCACAGATACGCAGTATTTT
CDR3aa: CATSSRIAGAFTDTQYF

v_gene: TRBV9
d_gene: .
abundance: few
j_gene: TRBJ1-5
CDR3nt: TGTGCCAGCAGCGTAACCGACAGGAGCAATCAGCCCCAGCATTTT
CDR3aa: CASSVTDRSNQPQHF

v_gene: TRBV20-1
d_gene: .
abundance: .
j_gene: TRBJ1-4
CDR3nt: TGCAGTGCTACAGGACAGACTAATGAAAAACTGTTTTTT
CDR3aa: CSATGQTNEKLFF

v_gene: TRBV7-9
d_gene: .
abundance: few
j_gene: TRBJ1-5
CDR3nt: TGTGCCAGCAGCTTAGAGGTTCAGCCCCAGCATTTT
CDR3aa: CASSLEVQPQHF

v_gene: TRBV3-1
d_gene: .
abundance: few
j_gene: TRBJ2-1
CDR3nt: TGTGCCAGCAGCCAAGGGGGGGTTAGTGAGCAGTTCTTC
CDR3aa: CASSQGGVSEQFF